Listed below are T cell receptor beta chains from one sample, sequenced in a study of T cell responses to AZD1222 COVID-19 vaccine. Using immunoSEQ multiplex PCR, the repertoire was profiled, and TCRdb retains in-frame clones only, with some absent. The sample yields 90,000 to 130,000 clones, over 75% seen once. The specimen was peripheral blood, collected on day 0 of AZD1222 vaccination. These receptors were obtained from an adult in good health. The CDR3 runs from the conserved cysteine through the conserved F or W. Fields, in order: J gene, clone size, V gene, CDR3 length, D gene, CDR3 DNA, CDR3 protein. The D gene is left open where the match is weak. The size of a clone is reported for some rows only, either as once, few or many, or as a class for expanded clones.

j_gene: TRBJ1-4; abundance: few; v_gene: TRBV7-9; len: 14; d_gene: .; CDR3nt: TGTGCCAGCACCCTCCGCGGGGGCCGTGAAAAACTGTTTTTT; CDR3aa: CASTLRGGREKLFF
j_gene: TRBJ2-6; abundance: .; v_gene: TRBV29-1; len: 16; d_gene: .; CDR3nt: TGCAGCGTTGCGCGGGACATAGACTCTGGGGCCAACGTCCTGACTTTC; CDR3aa: CSVARDIDSGANVLTF
j_gene: TRBJ2-2; abundance: .; v_gene: TRBV3-1/TRBV3-2; len: 15; d_gene: TRBD2; CDR3nt: TGTGCCAAGGTAGTTGGGACTAAGAACACCGGGGAGCTGTTTTTT; CDR3aa: CAKVVGTKNTGELFF
j_gene: TRBJ2-1; abundance: .; v_gene: TRBV7-3; len: 15; d_gene: TRBD1; CDR3nt: TGTGCCAGCGTTTTAGGCGGGACAGGGAACAATGAGCAGTTCTTC; CDR3aa: CASVLGGTGNNEQFF
j_gene: TRBJ1-2; abundance: .; v_gene: TRBV28; len: 17; d_gene: TRBD1; CDR3nt: TGTGCCAGCAGCGGGACAGGGGGTCTAGGGGTCGTCTATGGCTACACCTTC; CDR3aa: CASSGTGGLGVVYGYTF
j_gene: TRBJ2-7; abundance: .; v_gene: TRBV7-2; len: 16; d_gene: TRBD1; CDR3nt: TGTGCCAGCAGCTTGTTCGTCGGGACAGGGGACCACGAGCAGTACTTC; CDR3aa: CASSLFVGTGDHEQYF
j_gene: TRBJ1-4; abundance: .; v_gene: TRBV18; len: 16; d_gene: .; CDR3nt: TGTGCCAGCTCTCCTCGCGGAGGGGGTACGAATGAAAAACTGTTTTTT; CDR3aa: CASSPRGGGTNEKLFF
j_gene: TRBJ2-7; abundance: .; v_gene: TRBV6-2/TRBV6-3; len: 15; d_gene: .; CDR3nt: TGTGCCAGCAGTGTACGAGGGGGGCTCTCCTACGAGCAGTACTTC; CDR3aa: CASSVRGGLSYEQYF
j_gene: TRBJ1-2; abundance: .; v_gene: TRBV9; len: 14; d_gene: .; CDR3nt: TGTGCCAGCAGCTCCTCCACGGCCTTACGTGGCTACACCTTC; CDR3aa: CASSSSTALRGYTF
j_gene: TRBJ1-1; abundance: .; v_gene: TRBV7-9; len: 13; d_gene: .; CDR3nt: TGTGCCAGCAGCTTAGCGCATATGGATGAAGCTTTCTTT; CDR3aa: CASSLAHMDEAFF
j_gene: TRBJ1-2; abundance: .; v_gene: TRBV6-5; len: 16; d_gene: TRBD1; CDR3nt: TGTGCCAGCAGTTCAGCCGGGACAGGGGGCGGTTTTGGCTACACCTTC; CDR3aa: CASSSAGTGGGFGYTF
j_gene: TRBJ1-1; abundance: .; v_gene: TRBV20-1; len: 11; d_gene: .; CDR3nt: TGCAGTGCTAGAGAGGGGGGTAGGGCTTTCTTT; CDR3aa: CSAREGGRAFF
j_gene: TRBJ2-7; abundance: .; v_gene: TRBV28; len: 12; d_gene: .; CDR3nt: TGTGCCAGCAATGTACTAGGCTACGAGCAGTACTTC; CDR3aa: CASNVLGYEQYF
j_gene: TRBJ2-1; abundance: .; v_gene: TRBV11-2; len: 14; d_gene: TRBD1; CDR3nt: TGTGCCAGCAGCTTGTCGACAGGGCCCAATGAGCAGTTCTTC; CDR3aa: CASSLSTGPNEQFF
j_gene: TRBJ1-1; abundance: .; v_gene: TRBV11-3; len: 16; d_gene: .; CDR3nt: TGTGCCAGCAGCCAGGGAAAACGGGGGGTTAACACTGAAGCTTTCTTT; CDR3aa: CASSQGKRGVNTEAFF
j_gene: TRBJ2-3; abundance: .; v_gene: TRBV11-2; len: 19; d_gene: TRBD2; CDR3nt: TGTGCCAGCAGCTTAGTCCCGGCGGGAGGGCCAGGGGGCACAGATACGCAGTATTTT; CDR3aa: CASSLVPAGGPGGTDTQYF
j_gene: TRBJ2-3; abundance: .; v_gene: TRBV10-3; len: 13; d_gene: .; CDR3nt: TGTGCCACCGCCCCACGGGGGACAGATACGCAGTATTTT; CDR3aa: CATAPRGTDTQYF
j_gene: TRBJ1-1; abundance: .; v_gene: TRBV28; len: 15; d_gene: .; CDR3nt: TGTGCCAGCATCCGGTCGGGGGGCGTGAACACTGAAGCTTTCTTT; CDR3aa: CASIRSGGVNTEAFF